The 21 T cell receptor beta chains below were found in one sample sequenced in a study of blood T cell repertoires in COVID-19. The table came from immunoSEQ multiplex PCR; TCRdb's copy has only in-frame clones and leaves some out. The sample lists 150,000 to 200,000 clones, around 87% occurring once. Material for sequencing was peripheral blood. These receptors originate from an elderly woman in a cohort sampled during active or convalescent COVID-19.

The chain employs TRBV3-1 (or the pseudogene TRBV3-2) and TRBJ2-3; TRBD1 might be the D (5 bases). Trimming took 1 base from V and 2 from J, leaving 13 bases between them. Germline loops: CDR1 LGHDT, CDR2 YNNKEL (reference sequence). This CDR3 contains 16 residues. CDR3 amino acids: CASSQVYLGVTDTQYF. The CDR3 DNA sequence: TGTGCCAGCAGCCAAGTATATTTAGGGGTCACAGATACGCAGTATTTT.

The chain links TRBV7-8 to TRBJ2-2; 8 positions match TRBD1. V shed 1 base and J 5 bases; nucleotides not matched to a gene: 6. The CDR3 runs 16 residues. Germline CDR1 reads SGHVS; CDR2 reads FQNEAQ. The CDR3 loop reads CASSLDTGGWTGELFF. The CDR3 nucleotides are TGTGCCAGCAGCTTAGATACAGGGGGGTGGACCGGGGAGCTGTTTTTT.

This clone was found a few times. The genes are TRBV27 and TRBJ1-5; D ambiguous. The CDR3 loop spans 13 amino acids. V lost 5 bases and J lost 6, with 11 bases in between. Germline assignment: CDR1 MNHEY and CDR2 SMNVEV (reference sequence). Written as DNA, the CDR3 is TGTGCCAGCAGTACTGAGGGATTTCAGCCCCAGCATTTT. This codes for CASSTEGFQPQHF.

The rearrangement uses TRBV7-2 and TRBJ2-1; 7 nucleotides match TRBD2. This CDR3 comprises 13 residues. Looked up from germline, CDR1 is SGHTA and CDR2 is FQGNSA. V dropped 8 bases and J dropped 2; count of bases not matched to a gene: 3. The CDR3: CASGREAYNEQFF. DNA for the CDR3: TGTGCCAGCGGGAGGGAGGCCTACAATGAGCAGTTCTTC.

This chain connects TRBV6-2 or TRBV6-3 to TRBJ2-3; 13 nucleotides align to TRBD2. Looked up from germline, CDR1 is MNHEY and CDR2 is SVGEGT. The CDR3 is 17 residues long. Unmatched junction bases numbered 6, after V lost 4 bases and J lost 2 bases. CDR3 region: CASSLTSGGGPTDTQYF. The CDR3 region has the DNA TGTGCCAGCAGTTTAACTAGCGGGGGGGGGCCCACAGATACGCAGTATTTT.

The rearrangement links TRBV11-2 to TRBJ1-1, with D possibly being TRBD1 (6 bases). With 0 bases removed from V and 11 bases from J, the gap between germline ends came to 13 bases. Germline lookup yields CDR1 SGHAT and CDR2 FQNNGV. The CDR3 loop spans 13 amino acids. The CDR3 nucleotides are TGTGCCAGCAGCTTAGACAGGGGCCCAGGGGCTTTCTTT. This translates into CASSLDRGPGAFF.

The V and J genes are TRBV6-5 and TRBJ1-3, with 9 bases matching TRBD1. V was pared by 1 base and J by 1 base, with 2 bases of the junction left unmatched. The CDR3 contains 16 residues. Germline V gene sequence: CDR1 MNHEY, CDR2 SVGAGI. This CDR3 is CASSYLTGGSGNTIYF. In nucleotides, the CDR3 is TGTGCCAGCAGTTACTTGACAGGGGGATCTGGAAACACCATATATTTT.

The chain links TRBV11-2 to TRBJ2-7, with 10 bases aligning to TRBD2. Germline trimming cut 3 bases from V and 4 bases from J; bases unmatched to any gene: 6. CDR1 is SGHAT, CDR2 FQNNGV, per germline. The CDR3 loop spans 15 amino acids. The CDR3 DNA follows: TGTGCCAGCAGCTTGTCACTAGCGGGGACTTACGAGCAGTACTTC. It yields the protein CASSLSLAGTYEQYF.

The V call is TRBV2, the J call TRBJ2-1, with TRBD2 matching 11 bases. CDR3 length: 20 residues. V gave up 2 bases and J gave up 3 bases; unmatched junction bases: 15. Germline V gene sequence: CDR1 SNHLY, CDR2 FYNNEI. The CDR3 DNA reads TGTGCCAGCAGTGAAAAGGTATGGCGCCGGGGGACTAGCGGCTACAATGAGCAGTTCTTC. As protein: CASSEKVWRRGTSGYNEQFF.

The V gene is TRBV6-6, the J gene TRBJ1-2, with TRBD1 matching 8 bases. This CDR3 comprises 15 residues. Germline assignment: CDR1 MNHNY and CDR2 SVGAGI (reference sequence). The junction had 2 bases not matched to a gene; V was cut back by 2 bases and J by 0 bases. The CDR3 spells CASSYTTGANYGYTF. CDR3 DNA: TGTGCCAGCAGTTACACGACAGGGGCTAACTATGGCTACACCTTC.

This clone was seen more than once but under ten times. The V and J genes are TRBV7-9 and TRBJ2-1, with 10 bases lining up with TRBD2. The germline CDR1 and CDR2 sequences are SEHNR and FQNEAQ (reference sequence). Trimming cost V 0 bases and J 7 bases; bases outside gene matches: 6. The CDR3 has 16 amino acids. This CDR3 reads CASSLATSGRLNEQFF. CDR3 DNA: TGTGCCAGCAGCTTAGCGACTAGCGGGCGACTGAATGAGCAGTTCTTC.

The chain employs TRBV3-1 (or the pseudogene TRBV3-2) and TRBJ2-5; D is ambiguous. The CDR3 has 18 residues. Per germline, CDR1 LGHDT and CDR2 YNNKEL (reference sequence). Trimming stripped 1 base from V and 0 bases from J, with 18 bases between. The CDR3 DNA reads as TGTGCCAGCAGCCAAGCTCTATACCCCCTTCCGTACCAAGAGACCCAGTACTTC. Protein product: CASSQALYPLPYQETQYF.

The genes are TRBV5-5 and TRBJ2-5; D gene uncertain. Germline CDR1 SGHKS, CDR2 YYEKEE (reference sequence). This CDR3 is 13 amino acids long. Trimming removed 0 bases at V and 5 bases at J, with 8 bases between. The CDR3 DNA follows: TGTGCCAGCAGCTTGGGGGCTATGGAGACCCAGTACTTC. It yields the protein CASSLGAMETQYF.

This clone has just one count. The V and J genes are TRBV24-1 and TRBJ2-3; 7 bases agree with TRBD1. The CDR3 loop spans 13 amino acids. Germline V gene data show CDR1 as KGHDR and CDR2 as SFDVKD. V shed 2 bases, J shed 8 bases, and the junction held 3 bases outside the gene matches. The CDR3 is CATSDYRGGTQYF. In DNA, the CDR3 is TGTGCCACCAGTGATTACAGGGGCGGTACGCAGTATTTT.

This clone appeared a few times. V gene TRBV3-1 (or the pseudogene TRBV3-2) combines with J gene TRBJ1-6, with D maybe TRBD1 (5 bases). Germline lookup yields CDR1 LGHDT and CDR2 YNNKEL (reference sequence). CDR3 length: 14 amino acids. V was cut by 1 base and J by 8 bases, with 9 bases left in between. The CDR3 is CASSQVGGDSPLHF. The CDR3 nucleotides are TGTGCCAGCAGCCAAGTTGGGGGGGATTCACCCCTCCACTTT.

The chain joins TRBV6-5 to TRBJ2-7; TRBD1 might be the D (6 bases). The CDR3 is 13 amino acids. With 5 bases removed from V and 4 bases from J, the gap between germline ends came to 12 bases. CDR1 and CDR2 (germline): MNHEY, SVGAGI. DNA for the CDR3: TGTGCCAGCAGTCGGGACAAGTTTTACGAGCAGTACTTC. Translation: CASSRDKFYEQYF.

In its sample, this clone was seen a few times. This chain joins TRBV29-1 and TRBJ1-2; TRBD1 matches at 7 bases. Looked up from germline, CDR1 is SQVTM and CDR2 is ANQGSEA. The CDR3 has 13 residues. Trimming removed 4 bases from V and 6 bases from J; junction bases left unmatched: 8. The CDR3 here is CSVGGQARDGYTF. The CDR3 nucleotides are TGCAGCGTTGGTGGACAGGCCAGGGATGGCTACACCTTC.

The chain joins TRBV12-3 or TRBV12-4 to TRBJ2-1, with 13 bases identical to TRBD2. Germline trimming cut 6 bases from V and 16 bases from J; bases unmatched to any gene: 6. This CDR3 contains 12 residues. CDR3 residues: CASSTSGGGKFF. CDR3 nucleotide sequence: TGTGCCAGCAGCACTAGCGGGGGGGGTAAATTCTTC.

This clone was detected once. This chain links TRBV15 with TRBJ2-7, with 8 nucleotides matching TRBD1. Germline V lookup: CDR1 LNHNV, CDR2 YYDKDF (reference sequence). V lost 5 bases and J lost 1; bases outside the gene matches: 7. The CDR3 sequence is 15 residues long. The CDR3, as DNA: TGTGCCACCAGCGCACCCCGGACAGGGTCCTACGAGCAGTACTTC. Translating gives CATSAPRTGSYEQYF.

CDR3 DNA: TGCGCCAGCAGCCTGAATCCAGGGCCCCCTGATGAAAAACTGTTTTTT. This translates into CASSLNPGPPDEKLFF. This sequence joins TRBV4-1 and TRBJ1-4, with a possible D match to TRBD1 (5 bases). The CDR3 loop spans 16 amino acids. Germline CDR1 and CDR2: MGHRA and YSYEKL. Trimming shortened V by 4 bases and J by 6 bases, and 18 bases separated the two germline ends.

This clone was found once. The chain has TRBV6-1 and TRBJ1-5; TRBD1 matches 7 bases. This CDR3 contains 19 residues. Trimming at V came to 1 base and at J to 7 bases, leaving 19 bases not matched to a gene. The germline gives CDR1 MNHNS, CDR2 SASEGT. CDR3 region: CASSEEPNHRDRAGQPQHF. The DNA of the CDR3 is TGTGCCAGCAGTGAAGAACCAAACCACCGAGACAGGGCAGGGCAGCCCCAGCATTTT.